These T cell receptor beta chains were read from a single sample in a study of T cell changes during pregnancy in multiple sclerosis. Method: immunoSEQ multiplex PCR; TCRdb's copy keeps in-frame clones and lacks some. There are about 32,000 clones in the sample; about 89% occur only once, and over 8.5% lies in the top ten. The specimen was CD8+ T cells from peripheral blood mononuclear cells, collected in the third trimester of pregnancy. The receptors originated from a female donor with multiple sclerosis, enrolled in a pregnancy study. Both conserved end residues are part of each CDR3. Each record gives: CDR3 DNA, CDR3 protein, clone size, J gene, D gene, V gene. A D gene is named only where the DNA matches it firmly. Not every row has a clone size; where given, it reads once, few, many or a size class.

TGCGCCAGCAGCTGGGAGCGGGAGGAACTCCTGCTCACCGGGGAGCTGTTTTTT | CASSWEREELLLTGELFF | NA | TRBJ2-2 | TRBD2 | TRBV5-1
TGTGCCACCCTTCCGAGGAATACAGATACGCAGTATTTT | CATLPRNTDTQYF | NA | TRBJ2-3 | NA | TRBV19
TGTGCCAGCAGGGATCAGGGGGAAGGAGCTGACACTGAAGCTTTCTTT | CASRDQGEGADTEAFF | few | TRBJ1-1 | TRBD1 | TRBV2
TGTGCCAGCAGTTTTTTTGGGACACCCCCGGGACACGAGCAGTACTTC | CASSFFGTPPGHEQYF | NA | TRBJ2-7 | NA | TRBV27
TGTGCCAGCAGCACCGGACTAGCTGGGTACGAGCAGTACTTC | CASSTGLAGYEQYF | NA | TRBJ2-7 | TRBD2 | TRBV5-4
TGTGCCAGCAGCGTAGGAAGCGGCAACACCGGGGAGCTGTTTTTT | CASSVGSGNTGELFF | few | TRBJ2-2 | NA | TRBV9
TGTGCCAGCCGAACTCTATCGGGCGGGAGCTTGGATGAGCAGTTCTTC | CASRTLSGGSLDEQFF | NA | TRBJ2-1 | TRBD2 | TRBV27
TGTGCCAGCAGTTACTACGGGTATGGCTACACCTTC | CASSYYGYGYTF | once | TRBJ1-2 | NA | TRBV6-5
TGTGCCAGCAGTGCCTCCGTCGCGGCTGAAAAACTGTTTTTT | CASSASVAAEKLFF | NA | TRBJ1-4 | NA | TRBV2
TGTGCCAGCAGATATTTATCGGACAGCAGGGCTTTCTTT | CASRYLSDSRAFF | NA | TRBJ1-1 | NA | TRBV7-8
TGTGCCAGCAGCTTTTACACCGTCAATCAGCCCCAGCATTTT | CASSFYTVNQPQHF | NA | TRBJ1-5 | NA | TRBV16
TGCGCCAGCAGCCAAGCGAGGTCCGTAGGGGGAACCACAGATACGCAGTATTTT | CASSQARSVGGTTDTQYF | NA | TRBJ2-3 | NA | TRBV4-1
TGTGCCAGCAGCTCAGATGTTCACACTGAAGCTTTCTTT | CASSSDVHTEAFF | NA | TRBJ1-1 | NA | TRBV5-5
TGTGCCTGGAGTACCTCTACGAAGAATGAGCAGTTCTTC | CAWSTSTKNEQFF | NA | TRBJ2-1 | NA | TRBV30
TGTGCCAGCAGCCATTTTGACACCTCTAACTATGGCTACACCTTC | CASSHFDTSNYGYTF | NA | TRBJ1-2 | NA | TRBV16
TGTGCCAGCGGGGACAGGGGGCTCTATGGCTACACCTTC | CASGDRGLYGYTF | NA | TRBJ1-2 | NA | TRBV21-1
TGCGCCAGCAGCCAGGGACTAGCGGCCTACAATGAGCAGTTCTTC | CASSQGLAAYNEQFF | NA | TRBJ2-1 | TRBD2 | TRBV4-1
TGTGCCAGCAGCCCCGGGACAGGGGCATACGAGCAGTACTTC | CASSPGTGAYEQYF | NA | TRBJ2-7 | TRBD1 | TRBV5-6
TGTGCCAGCAGGTCCCGGACTTACGAGCAGTACTTC | CASRSRTYEQYF | NA | TRBJ2-7 | NA | TRBV27
TGCGCCAGCACAACTTGGAGGGGGCTGGGCGAGACCCAGTACTTC | CASTTWRGLGETQYF | NA | TRBJ2-5 | NA | TRBV5-1
TGTGCCAGCAGCTTAGGAGACAGGGGAGGAGGCACTGAAGCTTTCTTT | CASSLGDRGGGTEAFF | NA | TRBJ1-1 | TRBD1 | TRBV13
TGTGCCAGCTCGCTGCTAGCGGGTACAGATACGCAGTATTTT | CASSLLAGTDTQYF | NA | TRBJ2-3 | TRBD2 | TRBV7-3
TGTGCCAGCAGCGTAGCTACGGGAGGGGATGAATCTGGCTACACCTTC | CASSVATGGDESGYTF | NA | TRBJ1-2 | NA | TRBV9
TGTGCCAGCAGCTTGAGAGACAGGCCCTACGAGCAGTACTTC | CASSLRDRPYEQYF | once | TRBJ2-7 | NA | TRBV5-6
TGTGCCAGCAGCAACCGGGGTGGGGATATGAAGAACACTGAAGCTTTCTTT | CASSNRGGDMKNTEAFF | NA | TRBJ1-1 | NA | TRBV11-2
TGTGCCAGCACCGGACGGGGACTTAATGAAAAACTGTTTTTT | CASTGRGLNEKLFF | NA | TRBJ1-4 | NA | TRBV6-1
TGTGCCAGTAGTAGTACAGGGGGCGATGGCTACACCTTC | CASSSTGGDGYTF | NA | TRBJ1-2 | TRBD1 | TRBV19
TGTGCCAGCAGTCCGTACCCCTCAGGGGGGATCTACAATGAGCAGTTCTTC | CASSPYPSGGIYNEQFF | NA | TRBJ2-1 | NA | TRBV27
TGTGCCACCAGCAGAGAAATACTAAGAGCAGCGAACACTGAAGCTTTCTTT | CATSREILRAANTEAFF | NA | TRBJ1-1 | NA | TRBV15
TGTGCCACCAGCCAACACCCGACTAGCGAGAGCTCCTACGAGCAGTACTTC | CATSQHPTSESSYEQYF | NA | TRBJ2-7 | TRBD2 | TRBV15
TGCGCCAGCAGCTTCACAGGGGAAATCCACGAGCAGTACTTC | CASSFTGEIHEQYF | once | TRBJ2-7 | TRBD1 | TRBV5-1
TGTGCCCCGAAGGGGCTAGCGCCCGGTTGGCAAGAGACCCAGTACTTC | CAPKGLAPGWQETQYF | NA | TRBJ2-5 | NA | TRBV12-5
TGTGCCAGCAGTTTATGGCTAGCGGGGATCCAAGAGACCCAGTACTTC | CASSLWLAGIQETQYF | NA | TRBJ2-5 | TRBD2 | TRBV28
TGTGCCAGCAGCAAGACTAGCGGGAGGGCCGCCGGATCAGATACGCAGTATTTT | CASSKTSGRAAGSDTQYF | once | TRBJ2-3 | TRBD2 | TRBV9
TGTGCCAGCAGTTTATTGGCAGGGGTCTACGAGCAGTACTTC | CASSLLAGVYEQYF | NA | TRBJ2-7 | NA | TRBV7-2
TGTGCCAGTAAACAAACAGGGGGAAGCTATGGCTACACCTTC | CASKQTGGSYGYTF | NA | TRBJ1-2 | TRBD1 | TRBV19
TGCAGCGTTGAACTAGCGGAATCCACCGGGGAGCTGTTTTTT | CSVELAESTGELFF | NA | TRBJ2-2 | TRBD2 | TRBV29-1
TGCGCCAGCAGACCCCTCGGGGGGGACTATGGCTACACCTTC | CASRPLGGDYGYTF | NA | TRBJ1-2 | NA | TRBV5-1